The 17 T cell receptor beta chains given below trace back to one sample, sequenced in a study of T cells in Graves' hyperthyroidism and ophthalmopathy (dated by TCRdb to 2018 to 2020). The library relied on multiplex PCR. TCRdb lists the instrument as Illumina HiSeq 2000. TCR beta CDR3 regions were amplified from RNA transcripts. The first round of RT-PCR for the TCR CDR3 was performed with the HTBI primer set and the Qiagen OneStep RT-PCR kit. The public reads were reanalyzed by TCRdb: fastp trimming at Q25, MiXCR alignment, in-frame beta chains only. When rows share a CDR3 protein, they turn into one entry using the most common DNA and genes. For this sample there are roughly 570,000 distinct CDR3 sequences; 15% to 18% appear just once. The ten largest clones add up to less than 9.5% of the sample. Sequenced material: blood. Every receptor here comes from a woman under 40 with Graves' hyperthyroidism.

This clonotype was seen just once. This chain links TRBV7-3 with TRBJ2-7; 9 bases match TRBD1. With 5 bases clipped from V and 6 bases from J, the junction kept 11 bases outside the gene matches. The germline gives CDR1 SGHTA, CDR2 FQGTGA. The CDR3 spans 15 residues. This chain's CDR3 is CASSRPGTGICEQYF. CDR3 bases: TGTGCCAGCAGCCGACCCGGGACAGGGATCTGCGAGCAGTACTTC.

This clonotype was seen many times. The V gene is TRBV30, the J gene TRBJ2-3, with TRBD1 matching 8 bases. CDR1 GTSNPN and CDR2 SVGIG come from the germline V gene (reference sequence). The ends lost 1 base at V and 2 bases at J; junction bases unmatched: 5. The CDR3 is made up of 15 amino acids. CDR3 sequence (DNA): TGTGCCTGGAGTGGGACAGGGAGGAACACAGATACGCAGTATTTT. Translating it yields CAWSGTGRNTDTQYF.

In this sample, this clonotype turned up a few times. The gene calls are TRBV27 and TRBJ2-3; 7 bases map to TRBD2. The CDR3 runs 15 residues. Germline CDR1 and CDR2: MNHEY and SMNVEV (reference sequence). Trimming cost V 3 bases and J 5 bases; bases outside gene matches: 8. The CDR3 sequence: CASSFSNLAGDTQYF. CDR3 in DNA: TGTGCCAGCAGTTTTTCAAACTTAGCGGGAGATACGCAGTATTTT.

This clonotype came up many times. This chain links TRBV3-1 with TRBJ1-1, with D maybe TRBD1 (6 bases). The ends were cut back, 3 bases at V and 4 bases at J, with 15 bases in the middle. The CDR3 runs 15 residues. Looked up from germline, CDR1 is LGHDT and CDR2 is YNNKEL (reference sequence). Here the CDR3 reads CASSHLGGPGTEAFF. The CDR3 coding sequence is TGTGCCAGCAGCCACCTGGGGGGCCCGGGCACTGAAGCTTTCTTT.

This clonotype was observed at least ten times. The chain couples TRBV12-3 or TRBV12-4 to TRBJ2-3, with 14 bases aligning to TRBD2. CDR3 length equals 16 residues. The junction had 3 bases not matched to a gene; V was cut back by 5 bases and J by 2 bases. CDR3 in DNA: TGTGCCAGCAGTCCGGGACTAGCGGGAGCCACAGATACGCAGTATTTT. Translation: CASSPGLAGATDTQYF.

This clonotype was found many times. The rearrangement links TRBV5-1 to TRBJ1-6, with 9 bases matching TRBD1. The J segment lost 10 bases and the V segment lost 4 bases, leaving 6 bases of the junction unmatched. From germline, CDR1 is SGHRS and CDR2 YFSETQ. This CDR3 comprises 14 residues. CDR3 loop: CASSTRTGESPLHF. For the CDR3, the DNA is TGCGCCAGCAGCACCAGGACAGGGGAGTCACCCCTCCACTTT. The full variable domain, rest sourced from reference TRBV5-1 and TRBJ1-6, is KAGVTQTPRYLIKTRGQQVTLSCSPISGHRSVSWYQQTPGQGLQFLFEYFSETQRNKGNFPGRFSGRQFSNSRSEMNVSTLELGDSALYLCASSTRTGESPLHFGNGTRLTVT.

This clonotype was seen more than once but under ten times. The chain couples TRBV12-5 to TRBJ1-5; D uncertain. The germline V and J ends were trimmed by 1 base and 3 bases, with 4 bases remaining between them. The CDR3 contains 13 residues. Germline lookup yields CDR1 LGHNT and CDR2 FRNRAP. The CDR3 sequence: CASGLGANQPQHF. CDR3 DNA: TGTGCTAGTGGTTTGGGGGCCAATCAGCCCCAGCATTTT.

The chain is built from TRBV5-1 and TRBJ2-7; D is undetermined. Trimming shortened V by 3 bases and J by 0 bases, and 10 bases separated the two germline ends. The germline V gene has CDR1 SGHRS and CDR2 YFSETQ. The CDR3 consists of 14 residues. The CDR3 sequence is CASSSDLTSYEQYF. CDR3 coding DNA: TGCGCCAGCAGCTCTGACCTAACCTCCTACGAGCAGTACTTC. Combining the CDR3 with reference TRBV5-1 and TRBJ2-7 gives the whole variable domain KAGVTQTPRYLIKTRGQQVTLSCSPISGHRSVSWYQQTPGQGLQFLFEYFSETQRNKGNFPGRFSGRQFSNSRSEMNVSTLELGDSALYLCASSSDLTSYEQYFGPGTRLTVT.

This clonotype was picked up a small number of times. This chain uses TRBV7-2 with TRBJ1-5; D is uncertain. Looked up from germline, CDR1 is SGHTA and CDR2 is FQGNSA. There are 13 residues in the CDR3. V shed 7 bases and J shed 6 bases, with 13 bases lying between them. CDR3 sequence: CASTPEAGQPQHF. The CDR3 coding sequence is TGTGCCAGCACCCCAGAAGCCGGTCAGCCCCAGCATTTT.

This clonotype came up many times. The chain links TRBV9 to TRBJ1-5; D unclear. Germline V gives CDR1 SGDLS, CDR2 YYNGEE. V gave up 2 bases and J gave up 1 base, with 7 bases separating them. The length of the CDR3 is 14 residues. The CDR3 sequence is CASSVDGSNQPQHF. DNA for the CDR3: TGTGCCAGCAGCGTCGACGGGAGCAATCAGCCCCAGCATTTT.

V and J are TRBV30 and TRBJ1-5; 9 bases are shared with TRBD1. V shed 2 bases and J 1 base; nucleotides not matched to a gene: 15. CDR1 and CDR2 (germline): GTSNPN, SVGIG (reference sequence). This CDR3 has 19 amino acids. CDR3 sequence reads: CAWSWGLSGTGTSNQPQHF. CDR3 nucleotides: TGTGCCTGGAGTTGGGGGCTAAGCGGGACAGGGACCAGCAATCAGCCCCAGCATTTT.

The CDR3 region has the DNA TGTGCCAGCAGTTTAGGGCTAGCGGGAGGGGAGACCTACAATGAGCAGTTCTTC. Translation: CASSLGLAGGETYNEQFF. The chain employs TRBV28 and TRBJ2-1, with 12 nucleotides matching TRBD2. The CDR3 is made up of 18 amino acids. With V trimmed by 2 bases and J by 2 bases, 7 bases remained unmatched. Germline CDR1 MDHEN, CDR2 SYDVKM.

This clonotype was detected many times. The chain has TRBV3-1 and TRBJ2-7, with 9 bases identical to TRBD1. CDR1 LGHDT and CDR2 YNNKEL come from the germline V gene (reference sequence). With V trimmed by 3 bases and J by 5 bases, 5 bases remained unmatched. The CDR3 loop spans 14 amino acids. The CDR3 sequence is CASSHSDRGHEQYF. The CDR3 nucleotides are TGTGCCAGCAGCCACTCGGACAGGGGCCACGAGCAGTACTTC.

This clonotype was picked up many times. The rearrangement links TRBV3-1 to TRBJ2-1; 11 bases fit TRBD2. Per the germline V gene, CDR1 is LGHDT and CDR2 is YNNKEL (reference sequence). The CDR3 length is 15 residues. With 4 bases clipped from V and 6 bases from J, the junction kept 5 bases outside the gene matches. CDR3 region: CASSPLAGGGNEQFF. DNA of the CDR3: TGTGCCAGCAGCCCCTTAGCGGGAGGGGGCAATGAGCAGTTCTTC.

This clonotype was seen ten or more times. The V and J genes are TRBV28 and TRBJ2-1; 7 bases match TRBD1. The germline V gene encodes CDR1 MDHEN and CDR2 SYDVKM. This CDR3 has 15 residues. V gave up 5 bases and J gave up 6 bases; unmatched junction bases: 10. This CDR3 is CASSPTGTAINEQFF. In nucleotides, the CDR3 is TGTGCCAGCAGTCCTACCGGGACAGCTATCAATGAGCAGTTCTTC.

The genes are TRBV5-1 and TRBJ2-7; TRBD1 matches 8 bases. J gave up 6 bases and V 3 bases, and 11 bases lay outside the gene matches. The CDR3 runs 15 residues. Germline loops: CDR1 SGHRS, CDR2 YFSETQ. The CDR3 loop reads CASSSADRGIFEQYF. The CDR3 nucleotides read TGCGCCAGCAGCTCGGCTGACAGGGGTATTTTCGAGCAGTACTTC.

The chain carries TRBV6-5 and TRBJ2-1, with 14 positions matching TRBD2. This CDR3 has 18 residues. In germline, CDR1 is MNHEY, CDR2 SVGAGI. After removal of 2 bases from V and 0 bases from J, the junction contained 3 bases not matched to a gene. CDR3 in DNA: TGTGCCAGCAGTTACCTTGGGACTAGCGGGAGCTCCTACAATGAGCAGTTCTTC. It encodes CASSYLGTSGSSYNEQFF.